These T cell receptor beta chains were read from a single sample in a study of T-cell memory formation after mild COVID-19. TCRdb itself ran the 5' RACE reads through MiXCR, one entry per CDR3 protein. This sample carries 150,000 to 200,000 distinct CDR3 sequences, around a tenth of them seen once, and the ten largest clones take 3.5% to 4%. Source material: PBMCs or a T cell subset sorted from them (not recorded which). All receptors come from a man younger than 35 who had mild COVID-19 (a few samples of this study predate the infection). Cell type and time point are not known. The CDR3 runs from the conserved cysteine through the conserved F or W. Fields, in order: CDR3 length, V gene, D gene, J gene, clone size, CDR3 DNA, CDR3 protein. The D gene is left open where the match is weak. Expanded clones get a size class; other rows say once, few or many, or leave the size out.

>12|TRBV6-5|NA|TRBJ2-5|many
TGTGCCAGCAGTTCCCTAGGGGAGACCCAGTACTTC
CASSSLGETQYF
>16|TRBV7-2|TRBD2|TRBJ2-7|many
TGTGCCAGCAGCTCGCCGACTAGCGGGGGATCCTACGAGCAGTACTTC
CASSSPTSGGSYEQYF
>16|TRBV4-1|TRBD1|TRBJ1-2|NA
TGCGCCAGCAGCCAAGCGACAGGGGGCTTGGACTATGGCTACACCTTC
CASSQATGGLDYGYTF
>13|TRBV20-1|NA|TRBJ1-1|many
TGCAGTGCTCGCAGGGCCCTGGGCACTGAAGCTTTCTTT
CSARRALGTEAFF
>13|TRBV4-3|NA|TRBJ2-5|many
TGCGCCAGCAGCCCCCTTTCGGGCGAGACCCAGTACTTC
CASSPLSGETQYF
>13|TRBV20-1|NA|TRBJ2-2|NA
TGCAGTGCCGCCCTCAGGAACACCGGGGAGCTGTTTTTT
CSAALRNTGELFF
>16|TRBV7-2|NA|TRBJ1-4|many
TGTGCCAGCAGCTTCTCTTTCGAACAGGCGCGTGAAAAACTGTTTTTT
CASSFSFEQAREKLFF
>13|TRBV24-1|NA|TRBJ2-1|many
TGTGCCACCAGTATAACAGCCGGCGGTGAGCAGTTCTTC
CATSITAGGEQFF
>14|TRBV7-8|NA|TRBJ1-1|many
TGTGCCAGCAGCAGGAGGGCGGCGAACACTGAAGCTTTCTTT
CASSRRAANTEAFF
>14|TRBV7-6|NA|TRBJ1-3|NA
TGTGCCAGCAGCCCACTTGGTGCTGGAAACACCATATATTTT
CASSPLGAGNTIYF
>15|TRBV18|TRBD2|TRBJ2-1|NA
TGTGCCAGCTCACGCAGTCGTTCGGGGGGCAATGAGCAGTTCTTC
CASSRSRSGGNEQFF
>13|TRBV29-1|TRBD1|TRBJ2-3|many
TGCAGCGTTGAAGGACAGGGGATGGATACGCAGTATTTT
CSVEGQGMDTQYF
>14|TRBV7-2|NA|TRBJ1-5|NA
TGTGCCAGCAGCTTAGTTTTGGCCGATCAGCCCCAGCATTTT
CASSLVLADQPQHF
>14|TRBV2|NA|TRBJ2-7|few
TGTGCCAGCAGCAGGACATATGGCGCCTACGAGCAGTACTTC
CASSRTYGAYEQYF
>13|TRBV29-1|NA|TRBJ2-5|few
TGCAGCGCTGGGGGCGTTCTGCGAGAGACCCAGTACTTC
CSAGGVLRETQYF
>13|TRBV27|NA|TRBJ2-2|NA
TGTGCCAGCAGTTTATCAGGGCCCGGGGAGCTGTTTTTT
CASSLSGPGELFF
>12|TRBV6-5|NA|TRBJ2-3|NA
TGTGCCAGCAGTCGTAGTCCAGATACGCAGTATTTT
CASSRSPDTQYF
>13|TRBV20-1|TRBD1|TRBJ1-1|few
TGCAGTGCTAGTGACAGGGTTAACACTGAAGCTTTCTTT
CSASDRVNTEAFF
>12|TRBV10-3|NA|TRBJ2-5|NA
TGTGCCATCAGTGAGTTTCAAGAGACCCAGTACTTC
CAISEFQETQYF
>16|TRBV4-1|TRBD1|TRBJ2-5|many
TGCGCCAGCAGCAGAGACAGACAGGGGAAACAAGAGACCCAGTACTTC
CASSRDRQGKQETQYF
>12|TRBV12-3/TRBV12-4|NA|TRBJ1-1|few
TGTGCCAGCAGTTTTGGGGGCACTGGGGCTTTCTTT
CASSFGGTGAFF
>17|TRBV12-3/TRBV12-4|NA|TRBJ2-4|few
TGTGCCAGCAGTTTCAGCCCCGGGGCCGAAGCCAAAAACATTCAGTACTTC
CASSFSPGAEAKNIQYF
>15|TRBV4-3|NA|TRBJ2-1|many
TGCGCCAGCAGCCAAACCCCCCAGAAGGGCAATGAGCAGTTCTTC
CASSQTPQKGNEQFF
>14|TRBV4-3|NA|TRBJ2-3|NA
TGCGCCAGCAGCCAAGAGTCTACCTCAGATACGCAGTATTTT
CASSQESTSDTQYF
>14|TRBV6-6|NA|TRBJ2-1|few
TGTGCCAGCAGTTACTCTCAAGTCTACAATGAGCAGTTCTTC
CASSYSQVYNEQFF
>14|TRBV7-2|NA|TRBJ1-5|few
TGTGCCAGCAGCCCCGACCGGGGGGGGCAGCCCCAGCATTTT
CASSPDRGGQPQHF
>12|TRBV5-1|NA|TRBJ2-3|NA
TGCGCCAGCAGCTTAGATTGGAATACGCAGTATTTT
CASSLDWNTQYF
>13|TRBV5-1|TRBD1|TRBJ1-5|NA
TGCGCCAGCAGGACAGGGGAAAATCAGCCCCAGCATTTT
CASRTGENQPQHF
>15|TRBV7-9|TRBD1|TRBJ1-4|many
TGTGCCAGCAGCTTAGCAGGGGGCGGGCGAGAAAAACTGTTTTTT
CASSLAGGGREKLFF
>13|TRBV6-6|TRBD1|TRBJ2-7|NA
TGTGCCAGCAGCCCCGGGACAGGCTTCGAGCAGTACTTC
CASSPGTGFEQYF
>16|TRBV4-2|TRBD1|TRBJ2-1|few
TGTGCCAGCAGCCAAGAAGTACAGGGGTCCTACAATGAGCAGTTCTTC
CASSQEVQGSYNEQFF
>14|TRBV6-6|NA|TRBJ1-1|NA
TGTGCCAGCACCGATTCCGGGGGGTGGACTCAGGCTTTCTTT
CASTDSGGWTQAFF
>16|TRBV7-2|TRBD1|TRBJ2-2|few
TGTGCCAGCAGCGTCCGAGGGACAGGGAACACCGGGGAGCTGTTTTTT
CASSVRGTGNTGELFF
>13|TRBV7-2|NA|TRBJ2-2|NA
TGTGCCAGCAGCTCCCTCAGGACCGGGGAGCTGTTTTTT
CASSSLRTGELFF
>14|TRBV29-1|NA|TRBJ1-5|few
TGCAGCGTTGGAGGGGGTAAGGGCAATCAGCCCCAGCATTTT
CSVGGGKGNQPQHF
>12|TRBV3-1|NA|TRBJ1-2|few
TGTGCCAGCAGCCGGGGAGGGGCTGGCTACACCTTC
CASSRGGAGYTF
>14|TRBV7-9|NA|TRBJ1-4|many
TGTGCCAGCAGCTTAGTGGCGGGGAAAGAAAAACTGTTTTTT
CASSLVAGKEKLFF
>12|TRBV5-1|NA|TRBJ2-5|few
TGCGCCAGCAGCCAGCTTTGGGAGACCCAGTACTTC
CASSQLWETQYF
>15|TRBV2|NA|TRBJ2-2|NA
TGTGCCAGCCTCAGGGGGACTAGTGAAACCGGGGAGCTGTTTTTT
CASLRGTSETGELFF
>14|TRBV20-1|NA|TRBJ2-2|many
TGCAGTGCTAAACCGGGGATTAACACCGGGGAGCTGTTTTTT
CSAKPGINTGELFF
>15|TRBV9|NA|TRBJ2-1|few
TGTGCCAGCAGCGGAACAGACTCCCGCGGCAATGAGCAGTTCTTC
CASSGTDSRGNEQFF
>12|TRBV20-1|TRBD1|TRBJ1-1|NA
TGCAGTGCCCCCAAGGGGCAGGGGGGAGCTTTCTTT
CSAPKGQGGAFF
>12|TRBV29-1|NA|TRBJ2-5|few
TGCAGCGTTGGAGAACAGAAAGAGACCCAGTACTTC
CSVGEQKETQYF
>12|TRBV20-1|NA|TRBJ1-1|many
TGCAGTGTACCCGAAGGGAACACTGAAGCTTTCTTT
CSVPEGNTEAFF
>14|TRBV5-1|NA|TRBJ2-3|few
TGCGCCAGCAGTCCGCGTGGAGACACAGATACGCAGTATTTT
CASSPRGDTDTQYF
>12|TRBV9|NA|TRBJ2-3|few
TGTGCCAGCAGCGGTCTAGTAGATACGCAGTATTTT
CASSGLVDTQYF
>14|TRBV25-1|NA|TRBJ1-4|NA
TGTGCCAGCAGTGGCCCCCCCGGGAAGGAAAAACTGTTTTTT
CASSGPPGKEKLFF
>14|TRBV15|NA|TRBJ1-4|many
TGTGCCACCAGCCTCCTAACACTTAATGAAAAACTGTTTTTT
CATSLLTLNEKLFF
>12|TRBV10-3|NA|TRBJ2-3|NA
TGTGCCATCAGTGGGTTAAGCGATACGCAGTATTTT
CAISGLSDTQYF
>15|TRBV27|NA|TRBJ2-1|many
TGTGCCAGCAGTTTATTGGCGCCCAAATGGGGTGAGCAGTTCTTC
CASSLLAPKWGEQFF
>14|TRBV4-1|NA|TRBJ1-2|few
TGCGCCAGCAGCCAAGAGGGCAGGGGATATGGCTACACCTTC
CASSQEGRGYGYTF
>13|TRBV2|NA|TRBJ2-2|many
TGTGCTTCGGGGGCCACGAACACCGGGGAGCTGTTTTTT
CASGATNTGELFF
>16|TRBV12-3/TRBV12-4|TRBD2|TRBJ2-3|many
TGTGCCAGCAGGGAAGGGACTAGGTCAGAAAACGATACGCAGTATTTT
CASREGTRSENDTQYF
>14|TRBV5-1|TRBD1|TRBJ1-4|few
TGCGCCAGCAGCCCGGGACAGGGAGGTGAAAAACTGTTTTTT
CASSPGQGGEKLFF